The text below deals with one T cell receptor (beta chain). Its antigen remains unidentified. TRB cDNA libraries were made by UMI-labeled 5' RACE. Each CDR3 protein gets one entry in TCRdb, which reprocessed the 5' RACE reads and gives no DNA. This listing includes about 90,000 distinct CDR3 sequences. Germline V gene sequence: CDR1 SGHRS, CDR2 YFSETQ. This CDR3 spans 13 amino acids. The data stem from a study of CXCR3-negative and CXCR3-positive naive CD8 T cells. General study results and limits: Both naive subsets showed comparably high diversity, and memory CD8+ cells showed much lower diversity. CXCR3-positive naive cells had more hydrophobic TRB CDR3s than CXCR3-negative naive cells.

Those CD8+ T cells considered naive were CD45RO-CCR7+CD27+CD95-. The V call is TRBV5-1, the J call TRBJ1-2. The receptor was derived from a human donor in good health. Some clones in this sample may be carry-over from other donors' samples. The sequencing input was naive CXCR3+ CD8+ T cells from blood. The subset here: CD45RO-CCR7+CD27+CD95- naive CD8+ T cells expressing CXCR3 (TNR3+). The chain's CDR3 is CASSFTTGYGYTF.